Listed below are T cell receptor beta chains from one sample, sequenced in a study of T cell repertoires in cytomegalovirus infection. TCRdb processed the reads anew with MiXCR; each CDR3 protein has one entry. This sample has fewer than 700,000 distinct CDR3 sequences, with less than 25% found just once. Sequenced sample: CD8+ T cells from PBMCs. All receptors derive from a human donor in good health (CMV status not recorded). Some clones in this sample may be carry-over from other donors' samples. Both conserved end residues are part of each CDR3. A D gene is named only where the DNA matches it firmly. The size field is filled for only some rows; it gives once, few, many or a size class.

. | TRBJ1-1 | TRBV7-2 | many | TGTGCCAGCAGCTCAAGGGGCCCGGGCACTGAAGCTTTCTTT | CASSSRGPGTEAFF
. | TRBJ2-5 | TRBV6-2/TRBV6-3 | . | TGTGCCAGCGGGGGCCCGGTAGGGACCCAGTACTTC | CASGGPVGTQYF
. | TRBJ2-7 | TRBV19 | few | TGTGCCAGTAGTATATGGGACGGGAGCTCCTACGAGCAGTACTTC | CASSIWDGSSYEQYF
TRBD1 | TRBJ2-1 | TRBV7-6 | few | TGTGCCAGCAGCGCCAGGCAGGGGGCATACAATGAGCAGTTCTTC | CASSARQGAYNEQFF
. | TRBJ2-3 | TRBV20-1 | . | TGCAGTGCCCCGGACAGATACACAGATACGCAGTATTTT | CSAPDRYTDTQYF
TRBD2 | TRBJ2-1 | TRBV10-3 | many | TGTGCCATCAATGCTCTAGCGGGGGTTAGGGACAATGAGCAGTTCTTC | CAINALAGVRDNEQFF
. | TRBJ2-7 | TRBV5-1 | . | TGCGCCAGTGGTCCAGGGAGTCCCGAGCAGTACTTC | CASGPGSPEQYF
TRBD2 | TRBJ2-1 | TRBV7-9 | few | TGTGCCAGCTGGGCGCCGGGGGGAAACAATGAGCAGTTCTTC | CASWAPGGNNEQFF
. | TRBJ1-3 | TRBV5-6 | once | TGTGCCAGCAGCTTGATGCAGGCTGGAAACACCATATATTTT | CASSLMQAGNTIYF
. | TRBJ2-3 | TRBV6-2/TRBV6-3 | few | TGTGCCAGCAGTTTCCCAGAGACGCAGTATTTT | CASSFPETQYF
. | TRBJ2-6 | TRBV9 | . | TGTGCCAGCGTGGGCAGGAGCTCTGGGGCCAACGTCCTGACTTTC | CASVGRSSGANVLTF
. | TRBJ2-7 | TRBV27 | few | TGTGCCAGCAGTTTATACGGTTCTTCCTACGAGCAGTACTTC | CASSLYGSSYEQYF
. | TRBJ1-1 | TRBV29-1 | . | TGCAGCGTTGACTTGAAGAACACTGAAGCTTTCTTT | CSVDLKNTEAFF
. | TRBJ2-1 | TRBV7-8 | many | TGTGCCAGCAGCCTCGGACTGATCGCCAATGAGCAGTTCTTC | CASSLGLIANEQFF
. | TRBJ2-1 | TRBV19 | . | TGTGCCAGTAGTATAGCTGGGGTTTATGAGCAGTTCTTC | CASSIAGVYEQFF
TRBD1 | TRBJ2-1 | TRBV2 | . | TGTGCCAGCAAAGGACAGGCCAATGAGCAGTTCTTC | CASKGQANEQFF
TRBD1 | TRBJ1-2 | TRBV27 | few | TGTGCCAGCAGTTTATCGACAGGGGGCACTTCTTCTTATGGCTACACCTTC | CASSLSTGGTSSYGYTF
. | TRBJ2-2 | TRBV12-5 | many | TGTGCTAGTGGTTTGGTTTGGGGGCGGGGGCGAAAGAGCACCGGGGAGCTGTTTTTT | CASGLVWGRGRKSTGELFF
. | TRBJ2-5 | TRBV3-1 | . | TGTGCCAGCTCAGACGGGGGAACCGAGACCCAGTACTTC | CASSDGGTETQYF
. | TRBJ2-1 | TRBV5-6 | . | TGTGCCAGCCTATCGGGGAGGCCCTACAATGAGCAGTTCTTC | CASLSGRPYNEQFF
TRBD2 | TRBJ2-5 | TRBV28 | few | TGTGCCAGCAGTTACCGACTAGCGGGGGAGAATCCGTACCAAGAGACCCAGTACTTC | CASSYRLAGENPYQETQYF
. | TRBJ1-2 | TRBV20-1 | few | TGCAGTGCTAGAGTAGCTGGGATCTATGGCTACACCTTC | CSARVAGIYGYTF
. | TRBJ2-1 | TRBV6-2/TRBV6-3 | . | TGTGCCAGCAGTTACTTGATTAGGGATGAGCAGTTCTTC | CASSYLIRDEQFF
. | TRBJ1-1 | TRBV6-2/TRBV6-3 | once | TGTGCCAGCTACCCCCGGGGATACCTGAACACTGAAGCTTTCTTT | CASYPRGYLNTEAFF
. | TRBJ2-3 | TRBV9 | . | TGTGCCAGCAGCGTAGGGCGGAATACGCAGTATTTT | CASSVGRNTQYF
. | TRBJ1-1 | TRBV14 | few | TGTGCCAGCAGCCAAGTTAGGACAGAAGGGGACACTGAAGCTTTCTTT | CASSQVRTEGDTEAFF
. | TRBJ1-1 | TRBV7-6 | many | TGTGCCAGCAGCTTAAGTGGCGGATACACTGAAGCTTTCTTT | CASSLSGGYTEAFF
. | TRBJ2-7 | TRBV25-1 | . | TGTGCCAGCGAAACCACGGGGTCCTACGAGCAGTACTTC | CASETTGSYEQYF
. | TRBJ2-2 | TRBV6-1 | . | TGTGCCAGCAACCCCCGGTGGGACAACGACGGGAACACCGGGGAGCTGTTTTTT | CASNPRWDNDGNTGELFF
. | TRBJ2-7 | TRBV7-8 | many | TGTGCCAGCAGCTTTTTCCGACAGGACGGCTACGAGCAGTACTTC | CASSFFRQDGYEQYF
. | TRBJ2-1 | TRBV5-4 | few | TGTGCCAGCAGCTTAAATCAGGGGAGGAATGAGCAGTTCTTC | CASSLNQGRNEQFF
TRBD1 | TRBJ1-2 | TRBV5-6 | few | TGTGCCAGCAGCACAAACAGGGGCACCCTCTATGGCTACACCTTC | CASSTNRGTLYGYTF
. | TRBJ2-5 | TRBV12-5 | many | TGTGCTAGTGGTTTGCCCAGAGTCGAGACCCAGTACTTC | CASGLPRVETQYF
. | TRBJ2-2 | TRBV2 | . | TGTGCCAGCAGTGGTAGACAGACGAACACCGGGGAGCTGTTTTTT | CASSGRQTNTGELFF
. | TRBJ1-2 | TRBV12-5 | few | TGTGCTAGTGGTTTGGGTTATTCAGGGGTGGATGGCTACACCTTC | CASGLGYSGVDGYTF
. | TRBJ1-1 | TRBV9 | . | TGTGCCAGCAGCGGAACGACAGGATTGAACACTGAAGCTTTCTTT | CASSGTTGLNTEAFF
. | TRBJ2-4 | TRBV28 | . | TGTGCCAGCAACCAGGACTGGGACGTAACCAAAAACATTCAGTACTTC | CASNQDWDVTKNIQYF
. | TRBJ1-6 | TRBV6-6 | . | TGTGCCAGCAGTTACTTGGGGGATTCACCCCTCCACTTT | CASSYLGDSPLHF
. | TRBJ1-1 | TRBV6-6 | . | TGTGCCAGCAGTTACACCGATAACGAAGCTTTCTTT | CASSYTDNEAFF
TRBD2 | TRBJ2-1 | TRBV20-1 | . | TGCAGTGCTTCTGGGGCTAGCGGGGGGGATGAGCAGTTCTTC | CSASGASGGDEQFF
TRBD2 | TRBJ2-1 | TRBV3-1 | . | TGTGCCAGCAGCCAAGAACTGGCTCCGCTAGCGGGGGGCGACAATGAGCAGTTCTTC | CASSQELAPLAGGDNEQFF
TRBD1 | TRBJ2-7 | TRBV6-2/TRBV6-3 | many | TGTGCCAGCAGTTGGGACAGAAACTCCTACGAGCAGTACTTC | CASSWDRNSYEQYF